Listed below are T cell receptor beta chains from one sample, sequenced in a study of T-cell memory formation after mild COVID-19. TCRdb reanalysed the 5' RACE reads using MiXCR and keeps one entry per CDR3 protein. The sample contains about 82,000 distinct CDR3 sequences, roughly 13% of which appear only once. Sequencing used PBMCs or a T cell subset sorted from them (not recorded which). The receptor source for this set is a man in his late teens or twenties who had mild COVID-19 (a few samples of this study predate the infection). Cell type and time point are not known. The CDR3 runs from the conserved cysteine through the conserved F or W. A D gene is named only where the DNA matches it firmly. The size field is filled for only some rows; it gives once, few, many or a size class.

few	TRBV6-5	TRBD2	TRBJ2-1	CASRGGTSGYNEQFF	TGTGCCAGCAGAGGGGGGACTAGCGGATACAATGAGCAGTTCTTC
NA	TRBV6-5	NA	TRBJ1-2	CASSTGGNGYTF	TGTGCCAGCAGTACCGGAGGGAATGGCTACACCTTC
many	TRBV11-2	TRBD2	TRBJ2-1	CASSLAVASGWGEQFF	TGTGCCAGCAGCTTAGCAGTGGCTAGCGGGTGGGGTGAGCAGTTCTTC
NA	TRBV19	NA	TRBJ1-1	CASSIPGLGTEAFF	TGTGCCAGTAGTATACCAGGGCTGGGAACTGAAGCTTTCTTT
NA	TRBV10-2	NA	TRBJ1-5	CASWGADSNQPQHF	TGCGCCAGTTGGGGGGCGGATAGCAATCAGCCCCAGCATTTT
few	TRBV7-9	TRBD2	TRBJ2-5	CASSLEGKGGETQYF	TGTGCCAGCAGTCTAGAAGGAAAGGGAGGGGAGACCCAGTACTTC
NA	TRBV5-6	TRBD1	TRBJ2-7	CASSQTGVQYEQYF	TGTGCCAGCAGCCAGACAGGGGTTCAGTACGAGCAGTACTTC
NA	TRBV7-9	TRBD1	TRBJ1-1	CASSSDGTGNTEAFF	TGTGCCAGCAGCTCGGACGGGACAGGGAACACTGAAGCTTTCTTT
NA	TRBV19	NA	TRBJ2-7	CASSIVGGYEQYF	TGTGCCAGTAGTATAGTAGGGGGCTACGAGCAGTACTTC
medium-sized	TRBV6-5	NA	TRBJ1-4	CASSYRFNGFNENLFF	TGTGCCAGCAGTTACCGCTTTAATGGTTTTAATGAAAACCTGTTTTTT
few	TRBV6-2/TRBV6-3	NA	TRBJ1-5	CASSYFDSNQPQHF	TGTGCCAGCAGTTACTTTGACAGCAATCAGCCCCAGCATTTT
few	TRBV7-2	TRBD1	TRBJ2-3	CASSVGQGSTDTQYF	TGTGCCAGCAGCGTGGGACAGGGGAGCACAGATACGCAGTATTTT
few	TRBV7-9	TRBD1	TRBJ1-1	CASSLAQGQGSTEAFF	TGTGCCAGCAGCTTAGCGCAGGGACAGGGCAGCACTGAAGCTTTCTTT
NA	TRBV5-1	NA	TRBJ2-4	CASSLRGFEAKNIQYF	TGCGCCAGCAGCTTGCGGGGTTTTGAAGCCAAAAACATTCAGTACTTC
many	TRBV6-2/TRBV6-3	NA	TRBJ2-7	CASCSPAGLYEQYF	TGTGCCAGCTGCAGCCCCGCGGGTTTGTACGAGCAGTACTTC
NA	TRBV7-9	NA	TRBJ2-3	CASSLVLADTQYF	TGTGCCAGCAGCTTAGTACTCGCAGATACGCAGTATTTT
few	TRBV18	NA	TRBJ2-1	CASSLYREAAYNEQFF	TGTGCCAGCTCACTATACAGGGAGGCCGCCTACAATGAGCAGTTCTTC
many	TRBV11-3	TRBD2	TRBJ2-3	CASSSSLLAGNTDTQYF	TGTGCCAGCAGCTCCTCCCTACTAGCGGGGAACACAGATACGCAGTATTTT
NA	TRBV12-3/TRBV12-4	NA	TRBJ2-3	CASSFQLTDTQYF	TGTGCCAGCAGTTTCCAGCTCACAGATACGCAGTATTTT
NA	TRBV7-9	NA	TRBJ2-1	CASRPPEGYNEQFF	TGTGCCAGCAGACCCCCTGAGGGGTACAATGAGCAGTTCTTC
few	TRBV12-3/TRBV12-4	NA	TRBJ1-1	CASSFIPGRQAFF	TGTGCCAGCAGTTTTATACCGGGGAGACAAGCTTTCTTT
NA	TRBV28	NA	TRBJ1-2	CASSPPGQSNGYTF	TGTGCCAGCAGTCCCCCTGGACAGTCCAATGGCTACACCTTC
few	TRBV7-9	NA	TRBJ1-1	CASSLDSGAEAFF	TGTGCCAGCAGCTTAGACAGCGGTGCGGAAGCTTTCTTT
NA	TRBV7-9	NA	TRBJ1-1	CASSSSSVQNTEAFF	TGTGCCAGCAGCTCCTCTTCCGTCCAGAACACTGAAGCTTTCTTT
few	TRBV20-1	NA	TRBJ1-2	CSARAARDNYGYTF	TGCAGTGCTAGAGCGGCCAGGGATAACTATGGCTACACCTTC
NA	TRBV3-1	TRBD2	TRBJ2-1	CASSRRRGVGSYNEQFF	TGTGCCAGCAGCCGGCGGCGGGGGGTGGGTTCCTACAATGAGCAGTTCTTC
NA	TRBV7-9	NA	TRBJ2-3	CASSLDWVGDTQYF	TGTGCCAGCAGCTTAGACTGGGTGGGAGATACGCAGTATTTT
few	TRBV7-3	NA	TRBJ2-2	CASSPDGNTGELFF	TGTGCCAGCAGCCCGGACGGGAACACCGGGGAGCTGTTTTTT
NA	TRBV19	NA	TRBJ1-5	CASSSTLDQPQHF	TGTGCCAGTAGTAGTACACTAGATCAGCCCCAGCATTTT
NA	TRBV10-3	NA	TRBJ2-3	CAISDLGDTQYF	TGTGCCATCAGTGATTTGGGGGATACGCAGTATTTT
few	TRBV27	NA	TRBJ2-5	CASQPEGGSSETQYF	TGTGCCAGCCAACCAGAGGGGGGCTCGAGCGAGACCCAGTACTTC
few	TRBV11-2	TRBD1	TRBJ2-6	CASSLGPGTGRTNVLTF	TGTGCCAGCAGCTTAGGCCCTGGGACAGGGAGAACCAACGTCCTGACTTTC
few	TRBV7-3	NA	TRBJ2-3	CASSLTGLDRTDTQYF	TGTGCCAGCAGCTTAACAGGTCTGGACCGCACAGATACGCAGTATTTT
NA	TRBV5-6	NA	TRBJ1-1	CASSHRVVTEAFF	TGTGCCAGCAGCCACAGGGTAGTCACTGAAGCTTTCTTT
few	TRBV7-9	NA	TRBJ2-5	CASSAYRAAELYQETQYF	TGTGCCAGCAGCGCTTACCGGGCGGCAGAGCTGTACCAAGAGACCCAGTACTTC
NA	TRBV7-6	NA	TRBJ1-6	CASSLTLGGYNSPLHF	TGTGCCAGCAGCTTGACTTTAGGGGGCTATAATTCACCCCTCCACTTT
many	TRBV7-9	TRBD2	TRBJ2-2	CASVSGTPKAGELFF	TGTGCCAGCGTTAGCGGGACACCAAAAGCCGGGGAGCTGTTTTTT
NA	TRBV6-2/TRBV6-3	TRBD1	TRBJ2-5	CASSYLDREGQTQYF	TGTGCCAGCAGTTACCTAGACAGGGAAGGACAGACCCAGTACTTC
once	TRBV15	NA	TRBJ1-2	CATSRAGIGDGYTF	TGTGCCACCAGCAGAGCGGGAATTGGGGATGGCTACACCTTC
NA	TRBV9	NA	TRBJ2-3	CASSVEQTYTDTQYF	TGTGCCAGCAGCGTAGAGCAGACCTACACAGATACGCAGTATTTT
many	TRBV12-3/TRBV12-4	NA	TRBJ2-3	CASSFGREEDTQYF	TGTGCCAGCAGTTTCGGGCGCGAGGAGGATACGCAGTATTTT
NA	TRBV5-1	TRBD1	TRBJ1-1	CASSSGQGIVTEAFF	TGCGCCAGCAGCTCGGGACAGGGGATCGTCACTGAAGCTTTCTTT
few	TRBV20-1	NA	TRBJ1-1	CSASRGVNTEAFF	TGCAGTGCTTCCCGGGGGGTGAACACTGAAGCTTTCTTT
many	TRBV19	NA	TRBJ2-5	CASSGASGKETQYF	TGTGCCAGTAGCGGGGCGTCAGGGAAAGAGACCCAGTACTTC
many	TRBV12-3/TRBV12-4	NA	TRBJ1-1	CASRRPEADTEAFF	TGTGCCAGCAGGAGACCAGAGGCCGACACTGAAGCTTTCTTT
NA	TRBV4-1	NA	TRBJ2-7	CASSQEEVAEQYF	TGCGCCAGCAGCCAAGAAGAAGTCGCCGAGCAGTACTTC
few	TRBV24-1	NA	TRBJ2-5	CATSKRGLVETQYF	TGTGCCACCAGCAAACGGGGGTTAGTAGAGACCCAGTACTTC
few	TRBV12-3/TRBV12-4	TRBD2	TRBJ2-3	CASSPGTSGGIRDTQYF	TGTGCCAGCAGTCCGGGGACTAGCGGGGGGATTAGAGATACGCAGTATTTT